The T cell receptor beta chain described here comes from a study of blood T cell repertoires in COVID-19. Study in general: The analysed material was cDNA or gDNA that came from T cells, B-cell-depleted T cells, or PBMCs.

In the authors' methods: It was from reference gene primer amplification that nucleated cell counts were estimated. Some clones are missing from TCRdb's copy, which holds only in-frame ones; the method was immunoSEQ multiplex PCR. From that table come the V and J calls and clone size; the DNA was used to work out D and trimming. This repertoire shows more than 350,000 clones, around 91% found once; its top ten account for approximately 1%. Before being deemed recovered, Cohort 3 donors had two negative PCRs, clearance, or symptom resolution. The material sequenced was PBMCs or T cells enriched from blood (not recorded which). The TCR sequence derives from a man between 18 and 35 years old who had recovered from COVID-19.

The CDR3 region is CASSRLHLLGAEQYF. CDR3 bases: TGTGCCAGCAGCCGGTTACATCTTCTGGGGGCCGAGCAGTACTTC. The chain links TRBV7-8 to TRBJ2-7, with D perhaps matching TRBD1 (6 bases). Trimming took off 5 bases at V and 6 bases at J, with 20 bases between the two ends. Germline V gene lookup returns CDR1 SGHVS and CDR2 FQNEAQ. The CDR3 consists of 15 residues.